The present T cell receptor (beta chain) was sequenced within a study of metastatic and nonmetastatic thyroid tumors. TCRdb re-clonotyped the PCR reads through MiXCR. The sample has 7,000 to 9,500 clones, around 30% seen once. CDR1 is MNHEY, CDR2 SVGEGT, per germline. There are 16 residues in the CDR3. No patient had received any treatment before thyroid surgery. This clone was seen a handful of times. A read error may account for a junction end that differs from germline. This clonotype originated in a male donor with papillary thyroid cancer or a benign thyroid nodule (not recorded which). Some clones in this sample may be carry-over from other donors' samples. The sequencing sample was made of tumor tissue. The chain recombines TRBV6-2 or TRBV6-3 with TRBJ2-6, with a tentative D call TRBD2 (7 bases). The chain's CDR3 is CASSYSFRGGVNVLTF. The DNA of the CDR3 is TGTGCCAGCAGTTACAGTTTCAGGGGAGGGGTCAACGTCCTGACTTTC.